The sequence of this T cell receptor (beta chain) was determined in a study of blood T cell repertoires in COVID-19. The wider study: Samples of COVID-19 (acute and convalescent) were obtained from the United States, Italy and Spain. Sources were T cells, B-cell-depleted T cells, or PBMCs; the material itself was cDNA or gDNA.

Per the authors' pipeline: Amplifying reference gene primers gave estimates of nucleated cell counts. The table came from immunoSEQ multiplex PCR; TCRdb's copy has only in-frame clones and leaves some out. V and J calls and clone size come straight from that table; D and trimming were deduced from the DNA. The table records 130,000 or so clones, roughly 88% of them present only once. Sequenced material: peripheral blood. The sequence was collected from a man aged 70-80 years with active COVID-19.

The CDR3 DNA is TGTGCCAGCAGCCCCGGTGGCGGGAGGGTCACAGATACGCAGTATTTT. The encoded protein is CASSPGGGRVTDTQYF. V gene TRBV11-3 combines with J gene TRBJ2-3; TRBD2 matches 9 bases. Germline values: CDR1 SGHNT, CDR2 YENEEA. V trimming: 5 bases; J trimming: 2 bases; junction bases outside the gene matches: 8. This CDR3 has 16 residues. Based on the CDR3 plus reference TRBV11-3 and TRBJ2-3, the full variable domain is EAGVVQSPRYKIIEKKQPVAFWCNPISGHNTLYWYLQNLGQGPELLIRYENEEAVDDSQLPKDRFSAERLKGVDSTLKIQPAELGDSAVYLCASSPGGGRVTDTQYFGPGTRLTVL.